Presented here are 26 T cell receptor beta chains from one specimen sequenced in a study of T cells in Graves' hyperthyroidism and ophthalmopathy (dated by TCRdb to between 2018 and 2021). The library was made by multiplex PCR. The sample was run on an Illumina HiSeq 2000. The TCR beta CDR3 regions were amplified from RNA transcripts. For the first round of RT-PCR on the TCR CDR3, the HTBI primer set was used together with the Qiagen OneStep RT-PCR kit. TCRdb applied fastp at Q25 and MiXCR to the public reads, then kept only in-frame beta chains. All rows with the same CDR3 protein become a single entry with the most common DNA and genes. The sample data list about 360,000 distinct CDR3 sequences, and about 12% of these were observed just once. Together, the top ten hold roughly 9.2% of the sample. Sequenced: blood. These receptors originate from a woman aged 18-30 years with Graves' hyperthyroidism.

This clonotype came up many times. The V and J genes are TRBV3-1 and TRBJ2-7, with no clear D. V was pared by 3 bases and J by 4 bases, with 10 bases between. Germline values: CDR1 LGHDT, CDR2 YNNKEL (reference sequence). The length of the CDR3 is 13 residues. CDR3 in DNA: TGTGCCAGCAGCCAGTTTACTGGGTACGAGCAGTACTTC. Translation: CASSQFTGYEQYF.

This clonotype came up many times. The V call is TRBV5-1, the J call TRBJ2-1; no reliable D call. The CDR3 spans 12 residues. CDR1 is SGHRS, CDR2 YFSETQ, per germline. V lost 3 bases and J lost 10, with 11 bases in between. The CDR3 sequence is CASSYSAEEQFF. The CDR3 DNA reads TGCGCCAGCAGCTATTCAGCCGAGGAGCAGTTCTTC.

This clonotype was seen at least ten times. The CDR3 spells CATKPGISNTGELFF. In nucleotides, the CDR3 is TGTGCCACCAAGCCGGGCATAAGCAACACCGGGGAGCTGTTTTTT. V usage is TRBV2 and J usage is TRBJ2-2; no clear D. Trimming took off 10 bases at V and 2 bases at J, with 17 bases between the two ends. The CDR3 is 15 amino acids. Germline lookup yields CDR1 SNHLY and CDR2 FYNNEI.

This clonotype was counted once. A read error may account for a junction end that differs from germline. The V and J genes are TRBV7-9 and TRBJ2-1; 10 bases match TRBD2. The CDR3 length is 16 residues. Germline V CDR1 and CDR2: SEHNR, FQNEAQ (reference sequence). DNA of the CDR3: TGTACCAGCAGCTTAAGGGCTAGCGGGAGCGACAATGAGCAGTTCTTC. Amino acids: CTSSLRASGSDNEQFF.

This clonotype was detected ten times or more. The chain recombines TRBV20-1 with TRBJ2-3; a possible D gene is TRBD1 (5 bases). Germline V gene lookup returns CDR1 DFQATT and CDR2 SNEGSKA (reference sequence). Trimming stripped 3 bases from V and 4 bases from J, with 8 bases between. CDR3 length: 12 residues. CDR3 in amino acids: CSASVRADTQYF. The CDR3 coding sequence is TGCAGTGCTAGTGTCAGGGCAGATACGCAGTATTTT.

At least ten counts were recorded for this clonotype. This chain links TRBV12-3 or TRBV12-4 with TRBJ1-6; 7 nucleotides match TRBD1. The junction had 5 bases not matched to a gene; V was cut back by 3 bases and J by 9 bases. The CDR3 has 14 residues. The CDR3 region is CASSLKTGSSPLHF. The CDR3 coding sequence is TGTGCCAGCAGTTTGAAGACAGGGAGTTCACCCCTCCACTTT.

This sequence joins TRBV2 and TRBJ2-1, with 15 bases identical to TRBD2. The CDR3 extends over 15 amino acids. CDR1 SNHLY and CDR2 FYNNEI come from the germline V gene. J was trimmed by 5 bases and V by 5 bases; bases with no gene match: 1. The CDR3 is CASSWTSGRDNEQFF. CDR3 DNA sequence: TGTGCCAGCAGTTGGACTAGCGGGAGGGACAATGAGCAGTTCTTC.

This clonotype appeared a few times. This chain links TRBV20-1 with TRBJ2-7; D unclear. The germline V gene encodes CDR1 DFQATT and CDR2 SNEGSKA (reference sequence). The CDR3 runs to 13 residues. V was cut by 5 bases and J by 4 bases, with 15 bases left in between. CDR3 loop: CSADLIVRYEQYF. The CDR3, as DNA: TGCAGTGCTGATTTAATAGTCCGTTACGAGCAGTACTTC.

This clonotype has ten or more counts. The CDR3 DNA follows: TGTGAGAGTCGGGGAGCGGGGGTCTACGAGCAGTACTTC. Protein sequence: CESRGAGVYEQYF. The J gene is TRBJ2-7, the V gene TRBV7-9; 8 bases match TRBD2. The V gene's germline CDR1 is SEHNR and CDR2 FQNEAQ (reference sequence). The CDR3 runs to 13 residues. Using reference TRBV7-9 and TRBJ2-7 for the parts outside the CDR3, the full variable domain is DTGVSQNPRHKITKRGQNVTFRCDPISEHNRLYWYRQTLGQGPEFLTYFQNEAQLEKSRLLSDRFSAERPKGSFSTLEIQRTEQGDSAMYLCESRGAGVYEQYFGPGTRLTVT.

This chain joins TRBV7-9 and TRBJ2-1, with 8 bases that match TRBD1. V lost 6 bases and J lost 2; bases outside the gene matches: 9. The CDR3 has 16 residues. Germline CDR1 SEHNR, CDR2 FQNEAQ (reference sequence). The CDR3 sequence is CASSPQQGATYNEQFF. The CDR3 DNA reads as TGTGCCAGCAGTCCCCAGCAGGGGGCCACCTACAATGAGCAGTTCTTC.

This clonotype has more than one count but fewer than ten. The CDR3 DNA reads as TGTGCCAGCAGCTCCCGGGGGGCAGGGACAGGAGGGGGCTACACCTTC. As protein: CASSSRGAGTGGGYTF. The genes are TRBV7-2 and TRBJ1-2; 8 bases fit TRBD1. CDR1 and CDR2 (germline): SGHTA, FQGNSA. The J segment lost 8 bases and the V segment lost 4 bases, leaving 15 bases of the junction unmatched. This CDR3 is built from 16 residues.

This clonotype was counted between two and nine times. V usage is TRBV7-9 and J usage is TRBJ1-6; possibly TRBD1 for D (5 bases). Germline-derived CDR1 and CDR2 are SEHNR and FQNEAQ (reference sequence). CDR3 length: 15 amino acids. Trimming cost V 2 bases and J 7 bases, with 12 bases left between them. The CDR3 reads CASSLSGGFNSPLHF. The CDR3 DNA reads as TGTGCCAGCAGCTTATCGGGGGGGTTCAATTCACCCCTCCACTTT.

This clonotype was found many times. V usage is TRBV6-2 or TRBV6-3 and J usage is TRBJ1-5; 10 nucleotides agree with TRBD1. The CDR3 sequence is 20 residues long. Germline lookup yields CDR1 MNHEY and CDR2 SVGEGT. The V and J ends lost 0 bases and 0 bases, in that order; junction bases with no gene match: 11. The CDR3 coding sequence is TGTGCCAGCAGTTACTCAACCGGGACAGGGGAAGGGGATAGCAATCAGCCCCAGCATTTT. It codes for CASSYSTGTGEGDSNQPQHF.

This clonotype was seen repeatedly, ten times or more. The chain employs TRBV28 and TRBJ2-5; weak D call: TRBD1 (6 bases). Trimming left V 6 bases short and J 3 bases short, with 17 bases between. Germline V lookup: CDR1 MDHEN, CDR2 SYDVKM. The CDR3 consists of 15 residues. This chain's CDR3 is CASSPQRTVEETQYF. CDR3 nucleotide sequence: TGTGCCAGCAGCCCCCAGAGGACAGTGGAAGAGACCCAGTACTTC.

The chain has TRBV12-3 or TRBV12-4 and TRBJ2-1, with D possibly matching TRBD2 (6 bases). The CDR3 has 13 residues. The V end was cut by 3 bases, the J end by 8 bases, with 11 bases between. The CDR3: CASSLGRLDEQFF. DNA of the CDR3: TGTGCCAGCAGTTTGGGGAGGCTCGATGAGCAGTTCTTC.

In this sample, this clonotype turned up many times. The chain uses TRBV30 and TRBJ2-5; D not resolved. The CDR3 sequence is 12 residues long. The V end lost 0 bases, the J end lost 3 bases, and 5 bases lay between the germline ends. The germline gives CDR1 GTSNPN, CDR2 SVGIG (reference sequence). The CDR3 DNA reads TGTGCCTGGAGTGTCAACGAAGAGACCCAGTACTTC. Residues: CAWSVNEETQYF.

This clonotype has ten or more counts. This sequence joins TRBV2 and TRBJ2-5; 8 bases align to TRBD1. CDR1 SNHLY and CDR2 FYNNEI come from the germline V gene. This CDR3 region has 15 residues. V gave up 6 bases and J gave up 1 base; unmatched junction bases: 7. In DNA, the CDR3 is TGTGCCAGCAGGACGGACAGGGCCCTCCAAGAGACCCAGTACTTC. It specifies CASRTDRALQETQYF.

This chain uses TRBV5-6 with TRBJ2-1; D gene unclear. The germline CDR1 and CDR2 sequences are SGHDT and YYEEEE. V lost 0 bases to trimming and J lost 0 bases, with 10 bases between them. The CDR3 extends over 16 amino acids. CDR3 in amino acids: CASSLDWPSSYNEQFF. The CDR3 DNA reads as TGTGCCAGCAGCTTGGATTGGCCAAGCTCCTACAATGAGCAGTTCTTC.

This clonotype was seen many times. The chain combines TRBV7-8 with TRBJ2-1, with unresolved D. The V and J ends lost 8 bases and 1 base respectively, with 9 bases between them. Germline V CDR1 and CDR2: SGHVS, FQNEAQ. CDR3 size: 13 residues. CDR3 DNA: TGTGCCAGCGATAAAGGATCCTACAATGAGCAGTTCTTC. As protein: CASDKGSYNEQFF.

The J gene is TRBJ2-1, the V gene TRBV6-1; D might be TRBD1 (5 bases). Between the trimmed V and J ends, which lost 0 bases and 0 bases, there was a span of 15 bases. This CDR3 comprises 18 residues. Germline V gene lookup returns CDR1 MNHNS and CDR2 SASEGT. The CDR3 sequence is CASSEALGRTSSYNEQFF. CDR3 sequence (DNA): TGTGCCAGCAGTGAAGCGTTGGGGCGGACCTCCTCCTACAATGAGCAGTTCTTC.

This clonotype was detected many times. The chain uses TRBV28 and TRBJ1-1; TRBD1 might be the D (6 bases). The CDR3 totals 14 residues. V was shortened by 1 base and J by 8 bases, with 14 bases between the two germline ends. Germline CDR1 reads MDHEN; CDR2 reads SYDVKM. CDR3 sequence reads: CASSLYDRRKEAFF. The CDR3 DNA follows: TGTGCCAGCAGTTTATATGACAGGAGAAAGGAAGCTTTCTTT.

The V and J genes are TRBV13 and TRBJ1-2, with 9 bases lining up with TRBD1. The CDR3 is made up of 17 amino acids. V was clipped by 3 bases and J by 1 base; unmatched bases: 9. Germline CDR1 PRHDT, CDR2 FYEKMQ (reference sequence). CDR3 protein: CASSLTGQGLINYGYTF. CDR3 nucleotide sequence: TGTGCCAGCAGCTTGACGGGACAGGGCCTCATTAACTATGGCTACACCTTC.

In its sample, this clonotype was seen a few times. A much bigger clone sits one base away, suggesting this may be a read error. The rearrangement links TRBV24-1 to TRBJ2-3; D is uncertain. CDR1 is KGHDR and CDR2 is SFDVKD in the germline V gene. Trimming stripped 5 bases from V and 1 base from J, with 3 bases between. This CDR3 is 12 amino acids long. CDR3: CATSGRTDTQYF. CDR3 coding DNA: TGTGCCACCAGTGGCCGCACAGATACGCAGTATTTT.

This clonotype was observed many times. The gene calls are TRBV4-2 and TRBJ2-7, with TRBD1 matching 7 bases. This CDR3 comprises 15 residues. CDR1 is LGHNA and CDR2 is YNFKEQ in the germline V gene. V shed 0 bases and J 3 bases; nucleotides not matched to a gene: 5. The chain's CDR3 is CASSQDWRQGYEQYF. CDR3 nucleotides: TGTGCCAGCAGCCAAGATTGGCGACAGGGCTACGAGCAGTACTTC.

This clonotype was detected ten times or more. This chain links TRBV27 with TRBJ1-5; D is unclear. This CDR3 contains 14 residues. Deletions cut 0 bases from V and 0 bases from J, with 3 bases between. Germline values: CDR1 MNHEY, CDR2 SMNVEV (reference sequence). CDR3 region: CASSLSYSNQPQHF. As DNA, the CDR3 is TGTGCCAGCAGTTTATCTTATAGCAATCAGCCCCAGCATTTT.

V is TRBV27 and J is TRBJ1-2; 7 nucleotides agree with TRBD1. This CDR3 has 15 residues. J gave up 0 bases and V 4 bases, and 5 bases lay outside the gene matches. Germline V lookup: CDR1 MNHEY, CDR2 SMNVEV (reference sequence). DNA for the CDR3: TGTGCCAGCAGTTCCCCCGGGACAGCTAACTATGGCTACACCTTC. Translated: CASSSPGTANYGYTF.